This T cell receptor beta chain was profiled in a study of cytomegalovirus exposure and HLA in healthy donors. Across the study: There were about 85 million unique TCRs (from HLA-typed donors) in an early data release.

As concerns this clone: Its specificity is not known.

The PCR contained 60 Vbeta and 13 Jbeta primers. Clones were read by immunoSEQ multiplex PCR, and TCRdb kept only the in-frame ones, dropping some. The sample lists approximately 170,000 clones; around 78% were seen once. General study results and limits: It was reportedly the case that the classifier diagnosed cytomegalovirus status with high specificity and sensitivity.

The CDR3 totals 11 residues. The V gene's germline CDR1 is MNHEY and CDR2 SVGAGI. Trimming pared 11 bases from V and 2 bases from J, leaving 9 bases between. Sequenced input: PBMCs. The clonotype comes from a man in his forties or fifties in good health and CMV-seronegative. The rearrangement joins TRBV6-5 to TRBJ1-1, with D uncertain. CDR3 in DNA: TGTGCCCTGGGAGGAAACACTGAAGCTTTCTTT. This gives the protein CALGGNTEAFF.